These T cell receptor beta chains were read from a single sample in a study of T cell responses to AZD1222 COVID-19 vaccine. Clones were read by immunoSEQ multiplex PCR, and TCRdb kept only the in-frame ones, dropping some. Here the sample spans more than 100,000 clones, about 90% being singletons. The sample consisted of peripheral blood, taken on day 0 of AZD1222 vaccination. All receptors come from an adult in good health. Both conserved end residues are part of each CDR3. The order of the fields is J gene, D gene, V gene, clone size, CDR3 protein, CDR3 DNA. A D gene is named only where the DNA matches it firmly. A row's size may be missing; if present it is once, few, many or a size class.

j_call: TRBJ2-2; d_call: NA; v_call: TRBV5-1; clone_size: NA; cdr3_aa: CASSFDRPLGGELFF; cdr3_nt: TGCGCCAGCAGCTTCGACAGGCCCTTAGGCGGGGAGCTGTTTTTT
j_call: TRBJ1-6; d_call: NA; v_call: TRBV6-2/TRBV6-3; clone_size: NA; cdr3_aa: CASSYAAGVASPLHF; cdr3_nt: TGTGCCAGCAGTTACGCCGCGGGAGTGGCGTCACCCCTCCACTTT
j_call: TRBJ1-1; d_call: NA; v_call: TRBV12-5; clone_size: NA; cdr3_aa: CASGLPAGVEAFF; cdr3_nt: TGTGCTAGTGGTTTGCCTGCAGGAGTAGAAGCTTTCTTT
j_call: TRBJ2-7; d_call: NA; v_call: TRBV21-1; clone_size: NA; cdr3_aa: CASGLAGGSYEQYF; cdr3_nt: TGTGCCAGCGGACTAGCGGGGGGATCCTACGAGCAGTACTTC
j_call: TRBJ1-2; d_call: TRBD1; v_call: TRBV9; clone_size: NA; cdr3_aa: CASSVDVVGTGTGYTF; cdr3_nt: TGTGCCAGCAGCGTAGACGTCGTGGGGACAGGCACTGGCTACACCTTC
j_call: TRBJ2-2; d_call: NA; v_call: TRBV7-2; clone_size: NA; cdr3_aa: CASSLVTGELFF; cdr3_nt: TGTGCCAGCAGCTTAGTCACCGGGGAGCTGTTTTTT
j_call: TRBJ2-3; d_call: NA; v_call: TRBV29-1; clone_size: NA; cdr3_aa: CSVGSGTRSIISSTDTQYF; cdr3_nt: TGCAGCGTTGGGTCGGGCACCCGCTCTATTATTTCTAGCACAGATACGCAGTATTTT
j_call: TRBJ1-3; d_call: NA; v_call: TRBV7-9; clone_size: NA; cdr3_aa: CASSFGGLSGNTIYF; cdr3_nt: TGTGCCAGCAGCTTTGGAGGACTCTCTGGAAACACCATATATTTT
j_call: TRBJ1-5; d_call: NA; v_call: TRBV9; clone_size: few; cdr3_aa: CASSAGTANNQPQHF; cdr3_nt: TGTGCCAGCAGCGCCGGGACGGCAAACAATCAGCCCCAGCATTTT
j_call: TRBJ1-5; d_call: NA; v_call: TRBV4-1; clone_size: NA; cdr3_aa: CASSQVVTGNQPQHF; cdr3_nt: TGCGCCAGCAGCCAAGTAGTTACAGGGAATCAGCCCCAGCATTTT
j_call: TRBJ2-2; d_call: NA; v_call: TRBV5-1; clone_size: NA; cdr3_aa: CASRIQGNTGELFF; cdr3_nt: TGCGCCAGCAGGATCCAGGGGAACACCGGGGAGCTGTTTTTT
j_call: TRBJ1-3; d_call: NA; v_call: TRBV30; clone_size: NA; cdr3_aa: CACPRGGTGNTIYF; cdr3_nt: TGTGCCTGCCCAAGGGGGGGAACTGGAAACACCATATATTTT
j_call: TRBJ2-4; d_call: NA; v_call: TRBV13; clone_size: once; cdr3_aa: CASSGELNIQYF; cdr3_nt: TGTGCCAGTAGTGGGGAATTAAACATTCAGTACTTC
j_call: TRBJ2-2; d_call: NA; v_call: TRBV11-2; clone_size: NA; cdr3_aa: CASSSSLTGINTGELFF; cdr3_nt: TGTGCCAGCAGCTCGAGCCTTACAGGGATAAACACCGGGGAGCTGTTTTTT
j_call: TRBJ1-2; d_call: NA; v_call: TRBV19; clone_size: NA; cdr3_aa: CASSVKVPLYGYTF; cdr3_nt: TGTGCCAGTAGTGTTAAAGTTCCCCTCTATGGCTACACCTTC
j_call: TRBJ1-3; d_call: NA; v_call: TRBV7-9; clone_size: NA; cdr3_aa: CASSLPGAGNTIYF; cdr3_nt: TGTGCCAGCAGCCTTCCAGGGGCTGGAAACACCATATATTTT
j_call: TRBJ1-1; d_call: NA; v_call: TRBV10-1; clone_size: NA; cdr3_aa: CASSDSLNTEAFF; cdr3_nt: TGCGCCAGCAGTGATTCCCTGAACACTGAAGCTTTCTTT
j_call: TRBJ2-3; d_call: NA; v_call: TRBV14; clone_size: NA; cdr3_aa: CASSQLHPDTQYF; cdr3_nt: TGTGCCAGCAGCCAACTCCACCCGGATACGCAGTATTTT
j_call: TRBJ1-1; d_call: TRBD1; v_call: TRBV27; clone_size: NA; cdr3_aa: CASSLPQGTEAFF; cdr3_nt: TGTGCCAGCAGTTTACCACAGGGGACTGAAGCTTTCTTT
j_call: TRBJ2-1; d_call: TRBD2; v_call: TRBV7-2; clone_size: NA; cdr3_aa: CASSLLAGGGIGEQFF; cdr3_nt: TGTGCCAGCAGCTTACTAGCGGGGGGAGGTATAGGGGAGCAGTTCTTC
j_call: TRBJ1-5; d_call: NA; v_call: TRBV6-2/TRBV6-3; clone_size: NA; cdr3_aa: CASSYGVENQPQHF; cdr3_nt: TGTGCCAGCAGTTATGGGGTGGAGAATCAGCCCCAGCATTTT
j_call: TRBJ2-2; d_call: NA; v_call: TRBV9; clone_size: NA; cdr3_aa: CASSPRWTAKNTGELFF; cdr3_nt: TGTGCCAGCAGCCCACGGTGGACAGCCAAAAACACCGGGGAGCTGTTTTTT
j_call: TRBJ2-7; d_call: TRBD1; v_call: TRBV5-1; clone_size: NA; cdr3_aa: CASSLKTGVYEQYF; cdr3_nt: TGCGCCAGCAGCTTGAAGACAGGGGTCTACGAGCAGTACTTC
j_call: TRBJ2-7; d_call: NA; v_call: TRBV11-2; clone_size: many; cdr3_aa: CASSFTPGDGSSYEQYF; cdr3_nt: TGTGCCAGCAGCTTCACTCCCGGGGACGGGAGCTCCTACGAGCAGTACTTC
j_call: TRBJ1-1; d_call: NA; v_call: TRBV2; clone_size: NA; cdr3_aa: CASSPGSMNTEAFF; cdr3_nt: TGTGCCAGCAGCCCTGGCAGTATGAACACTGAAGCTTTCTTT
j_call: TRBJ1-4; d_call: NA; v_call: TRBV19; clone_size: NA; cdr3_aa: CASSIGEKLFF; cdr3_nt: TGTGCCAGTAGTATAGGCGAAAAACTGTTTTTT
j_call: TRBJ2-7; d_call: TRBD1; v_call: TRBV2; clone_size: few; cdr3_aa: CASSLQGALTYEQYF; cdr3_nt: TGTGCCAGCAGCCTACAGGGGGCTTTAACCTACGAGCAGTACTTC
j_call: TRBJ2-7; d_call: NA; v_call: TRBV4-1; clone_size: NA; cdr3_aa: CASSQGGQRPYEQYF; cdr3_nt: TGCGCCAGCAGCCAAGGAGGACAGCGGCCTTACGAGCAGTACTTC
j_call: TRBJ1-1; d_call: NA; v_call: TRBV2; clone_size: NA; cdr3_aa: CASSESRLFNTEAFF; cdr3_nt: TGTGCCAGCAGTGAAAGTCGGTTGTTCAACACTGAAGCTTTCTTT
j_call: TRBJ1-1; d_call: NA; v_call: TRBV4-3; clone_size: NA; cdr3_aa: CASSQDTAGMNTEAFF; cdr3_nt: TGCGCCAGCAGCCAAGATACCGCAGGGATGAACACTGAAGCTTTCTTT
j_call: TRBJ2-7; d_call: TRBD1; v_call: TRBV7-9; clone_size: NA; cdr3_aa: CASRQGPFSYEQYF; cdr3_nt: TGTGCCAGCAGACAGGGGCCATTCTCCTACGAGCAGTACTTC
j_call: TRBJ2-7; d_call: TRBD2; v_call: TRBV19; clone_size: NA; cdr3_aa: CASSLGLAGIYEQYF; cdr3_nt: TGTGCCAGTAGCCTCGGACTAGCGGGAATCTACGAGCAGTACTTC
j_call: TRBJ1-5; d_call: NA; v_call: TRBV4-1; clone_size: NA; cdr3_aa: CASSQVKSMPQHF; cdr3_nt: TGCGCCAGCAGCCAAGTTAAAAGCATGCCCCAGCATTTT
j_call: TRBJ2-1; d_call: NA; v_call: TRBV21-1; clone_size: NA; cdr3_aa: CASSKTGHEQFF; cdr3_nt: TGTGCCAGCAGCAAAACCGGCCATGAGCAGTTCTTC
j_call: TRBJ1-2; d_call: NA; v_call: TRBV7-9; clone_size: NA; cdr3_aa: CASSLSVDYNYGYTF; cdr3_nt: TGTGCCAGCAGCTTATCAGTGGACTATAACTATGGCTACACCTTC
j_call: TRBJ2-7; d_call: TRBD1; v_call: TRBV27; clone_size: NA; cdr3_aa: CASSSYGQGGYEQYF; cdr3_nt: TGTGCCAGCAGTTCCTACGGACAGGGAGGTTACGAGCAGTACTTC
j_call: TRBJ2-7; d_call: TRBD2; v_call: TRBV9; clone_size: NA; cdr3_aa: CASSEGTSGRARVYEQYF; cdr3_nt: TGTGCCAGCAGCGAGGGGACTAGCGGGCGCGCGAGAGTATACGAGCAGTACTTC
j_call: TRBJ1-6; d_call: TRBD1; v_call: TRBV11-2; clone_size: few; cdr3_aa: CASRPQGDNSPLHF; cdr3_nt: TGTGCCAGCAGACCTCAGGGGGATAATTCACCCCTCCACTTT
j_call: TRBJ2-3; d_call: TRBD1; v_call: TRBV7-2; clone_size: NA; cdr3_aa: CASSSQGTDTQYF; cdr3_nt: TGTGCCAGCAGCTCACAGGGGACAGATACGCAGTATTTT
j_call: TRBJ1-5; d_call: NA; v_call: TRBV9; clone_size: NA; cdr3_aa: CASSDGPPPQPQHF; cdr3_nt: TGTGCCAGCAGCGACGGGCCCCCCCCTCAGCCCCAGCATTTT
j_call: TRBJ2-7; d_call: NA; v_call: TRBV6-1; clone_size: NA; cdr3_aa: CASSEGQVLSYEQYF; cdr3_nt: TGTGCCAGCAGTGAAGGACAGGTTCTCTCCTACGAGCAGTACTTC
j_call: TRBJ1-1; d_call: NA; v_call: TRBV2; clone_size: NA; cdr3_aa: CASSEGLGTNTEAFF; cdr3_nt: TGTGCCAGCAGTGAAGGTCTGGGTACGAACACTGAAGCTTTCTTT
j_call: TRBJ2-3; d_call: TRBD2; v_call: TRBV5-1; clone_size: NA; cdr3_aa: CASMTSGGDTQYF; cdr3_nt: TGCGCCAGCATGACTAGCGGGGGAGATACGCAGTATTTT
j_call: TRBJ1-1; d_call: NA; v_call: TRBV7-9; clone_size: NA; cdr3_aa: CASSFREGEAFF; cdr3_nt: TGTGCCAGCAGCTTCAGGGAGGGTGAAGCTTTCTTT
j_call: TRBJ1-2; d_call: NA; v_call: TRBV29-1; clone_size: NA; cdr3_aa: CSVEDSNYGYTF; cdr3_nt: TGCAGCGTTGAAGACAGTAACTATGGCTACACCTTC
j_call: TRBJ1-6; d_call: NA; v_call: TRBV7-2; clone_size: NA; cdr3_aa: CASSPDRGSYNSPLHF; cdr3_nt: TGTGCCAGCAGCCCCGACCGGGGCTCCTATAATTCACCCCTCCACTTT
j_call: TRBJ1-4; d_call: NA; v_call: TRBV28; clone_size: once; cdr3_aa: CASNLRRAATNEKLFF; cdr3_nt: TGTGCCAGCAACCTCCGTCGGGCTGCAACTAATGAAAAACTGTTTTTT
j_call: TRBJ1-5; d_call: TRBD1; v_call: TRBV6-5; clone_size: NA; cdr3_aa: CASSPGQGAQPQHF; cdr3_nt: TGTGCCAGCAGTCCGGGACAGGGAGCTCAGCCCCAGCATTTT
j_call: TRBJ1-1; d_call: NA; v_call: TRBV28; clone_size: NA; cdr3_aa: CASSETAQHANTEAFF; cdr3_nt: TGTGCCAGCAGTGAGACAGCACAACACGCGAACACTGAAGCTTTCTTT
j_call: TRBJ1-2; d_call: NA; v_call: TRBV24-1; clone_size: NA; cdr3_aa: CATSDYGVGYTF; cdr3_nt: TGTGCCACCAGTGATTATGGGGTTGGCTACACCTTC
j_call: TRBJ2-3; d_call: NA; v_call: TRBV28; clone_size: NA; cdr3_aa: CATRTSTDTQYF; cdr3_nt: TGTGCCACCAGGACGAGCACAGATACGCAGTATTTT
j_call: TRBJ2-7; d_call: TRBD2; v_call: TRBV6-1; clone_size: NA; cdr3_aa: CASSEGLAGGPRLYEQYF; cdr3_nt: TGTGCCAGCAGTGAAGGGCTAGCGGGAGGGCCGAGGTTGTACGAGCAGTACTTC
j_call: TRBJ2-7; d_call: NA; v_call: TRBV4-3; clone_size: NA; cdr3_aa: CASSQDRGRALLTVEQYF; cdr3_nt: TGCGCCAGCAGCCAAGATCGGGGTCGCGCCCTCCTGACGGTCGAGCAGTACTTC
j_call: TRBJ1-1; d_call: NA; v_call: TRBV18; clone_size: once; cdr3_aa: CASSPHPLGPTEAFF; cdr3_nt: TGTGCCAGCTCACCCCACCCGTTAGGGCCCACTGAAGCTTTCTTT
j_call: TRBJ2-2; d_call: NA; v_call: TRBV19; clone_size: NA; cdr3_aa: CASSPVTGELFF; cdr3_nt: TGTGCCAGTAGTCCAGTAACCGGGGAGCTGTTTTTT
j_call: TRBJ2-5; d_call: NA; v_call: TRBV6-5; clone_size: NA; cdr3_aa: CASSPPRGTQYF; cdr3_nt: TGTGCCAGCAGCCCACCCCGTGGGACCCAGTACTTC
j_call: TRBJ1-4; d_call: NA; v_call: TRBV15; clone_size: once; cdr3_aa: CATSRDLITGTTNEKLFF; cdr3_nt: TGTGCCACCAGCAGAGATCTGATAACAGGGACAACTAATGAAAAACTGTTTTTT
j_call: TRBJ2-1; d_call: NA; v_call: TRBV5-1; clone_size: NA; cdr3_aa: CASSLDSYNEQFF; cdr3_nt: TGCGCCAGCAGCTTGGACTCCTACAATGAGCAGTTCTTC
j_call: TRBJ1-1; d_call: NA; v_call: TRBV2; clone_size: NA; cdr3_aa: CASSGGSPRAEAFF; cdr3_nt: TGTGCCAGCAGTGGAGGCAGCCCTCGCGCTGAAGCTTTCTTT
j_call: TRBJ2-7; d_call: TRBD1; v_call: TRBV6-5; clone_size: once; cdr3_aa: CASSIWTGIEQYF; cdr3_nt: TGTGCCAGCAGTATATGGACAGGCATCGAGCAGTACTTC